The entry below describes one TCR beta chain. The antigen is unknown. TCRdb keeps only in-frame clones here, not all; method: immunoSEQ multiplex PCR. The top ten clones hold less than 0.4% of a sample with tens of thousands of clones, less than 90% of them seen once. CDR3 length equals 16 residues. Germline V CDR1 and CDR2: MNHEY, SMNVEV (reference sequence). Trimming took 5 bases from V and 4 from J; bases not matched to a gene: 10. This sample is drawn from a study of graft-versus-host responses after intestinal transplantation. Overall study: Recipients across the board were started on anti-thymocyte globulin induction, then kept on tacrolimus and steroids for around three years. The study's findings and limits: Researchers found GvH clones in recipient marrow, and some showed up first in ileum or blood. Association was observed between peak circulating GvH clone levels and early post-transplant HvG declines.

The input for sequencing was unstimulated CD4+ T cells sorted from spleen or lymph node cells, taken before intestinal transplant. The genes are TRBV27 and TRBJ2-1, with 8 bases fitting TRBD2. The source of this sequence is a human donor who received an intestinal transplant. CDR3 in DNA: TGTGCCAGCAGTGACCAGAGCGGGGGTGGTTACAATGAGCAGTTCTTC. Its protein product is CASSDQSGGGYNEQFF.